This TCR beta chain was obtained from a study of blood T cell repertoires in COVID-19. Sequencing used immunoSEQ multiplex PCR; TCRdb keeps in-frame clones, though not all of them. The profile shows some 240,000 clones, approximately 78% of them singletons. Patients in Seattle were enrolled during active infection, then followed longitudinally. Sequenced: peripheral blood. The source of this sequence is a woman in her seventies with COVID-19, enrolled during active disease.

In DNA, the CDR3 is TGTGCCAGCAGTCAGGACGGAGGTATGGAGACCCAGTACTTC. Protein product: CASSQDGGMETQYF. V gene TRBV28 combines with J gene TRBJ2-5; D perhaps matches TRBD2 (5 bases). The germline V and J ends were trimmed by 5 bases and 5 bases, with 15 bases remaining between them. The germline gives CDR1 MDHEN, CDR2 SYDVKM. The CDR3 totals 14 residues. Together with reference TRBV28 and TRBJ2-5, the CDR3 gives the full variable domain: DVKVTQSSRYLVKRTGEKVFLECVQDMDHENMFWYRQDPGLGLRLIYFSYDVKMKEKGDIPEGYSVSREKKERFSLILESASTNQTSMYLCASSQDGGMETQYFGPGTRLLVL.